Listed below are T cell receptor beta chains from one sample, sequenced in a study of cytomegalovirus exposure and HLA in healthy donors. This table comes from immunoSEQ multiplex PCR, and its TCRdb copy is limited to in-frame clones, with some not included. The repertoire holds hundreds of thousands of clones, roughly 88% seen once, with approximately 3.1% in the top ten. Sequencing was performed on PBMCs. These receptors all stem from a woman between 25 and 40 years old in good health and CMV-seronegative. Both conserved end residues are part of each CDR3. Fields, in order: D gene, J gene, clone size, V gene, CDR3 DNA, CDR3 protein. The D gene is left open where the match is weak. Clone size is not always given. Where it is, it says once, few, many or a class for expanded clones.

D gene: TRBD2
J gene: TRBJ2-7
clone size: .
V gene: TRBV6-1
CDR3 DNA: TGTGCCAGCGGGCCTAGCGGGAGGGCCTTTGAGCAGTACTTC
CDR3 protein: CASGPSGRAFEQYF

D gene: .
J gene: TRBJ1-1
clone size: .
V gene: TRBV6-6
CDR3 DNA: TGTGCCAGCAGTTACTCGAGATACGTTAACACTGAAGCTTTCTTT
CDR3 protein: CASSYSRYVNTEAFF

D gene: TRBD1
J gene: TRBJ2-7
clone size: .
V gene: TRBV7-9
CDR3 DNA: TGTGCCAGCAGCTTAGGGGACAGCCGCTCCTACGAGCAGTACTTC
CDR3 protein: CASSLGDSRSYEQYF

D gene: .
J gene: TRBJ2-7
clone size: .
V gene: TRBV6-5
CDR3 DNA: TGTGCCAGCAGATCATACAGGGCCGAGCAGTACTTC
CDR3 protein: CASRSYRAEQYF

D gene: .
J gene: TRBJ2-1
clone size: .
V gene: TRBV18
CDR3 DNA: TGTGCCAGCTCACTTGACCGGGACAATCAACCGTTCTTC
CDR3 protein: CASSLDRDNQPFF

D gene: TRBD2
J gene: TRBJ2-3
clone size: .
V gene: TRBV2
CDR3 DNA: TGTGCCAGCAGCTCCGGGGGGTGGACAGATACGCAGTATTTT
CDR3 protein: CASSSGGWTDTQYF

D gene: .
J gene: TRBJ2-7
clone size: .
V gene: TRBV5-6
CDR3 DNA: TGTGCCAGCAGCTCCGCTTGGGCCTCCTACGAGCAGTACTTC
CDR3 protein: CASSSAWASYEQYF

D gene: TRBD2
J gene: TRBJ2-2
clone size: .
V gene: TRBV7-6
CDR3 DNA: TGTGCCAGCAGCTTAGTTGCGGGAGGAAACACCGGGGAGCTGTTTTTT
CDR3 protein: CASSLVAGGNTGELFF

D gene: TRBD2
J gene: TRBJ2-1
clone size: .
V gene: TRBV27
CDR3 DNA: TGTGCCAGCAGTCTAGCGGGGCCCTACAATGAGCAGTTCTTC
CDR3 protein: CASSLAGPYNEQFF

D gene: TRBD2
J gene: TRBJ2-1
clone size: .
V gene: TRBV19
CDR3 DNA: TGTGCCAGTAGAAGTGGCGGGAGGGAGCAGTTCTTC
CDR3 protein: CASRSGGREQFF

D gene: .
J gene: TRBJ1-3
clone size: .
V gene: TRBV10-2
CDR3 DNA: TGCGCCACCCACAGGGTCTCTGGAAACACCATATATTTT
CDR3 protein: CATHRVSGNTIYF

D gene: TRBD1
J gene: TRBJ2-3
clone size: .
V gene: TRBV7-8
CDR3 DNA: TGTGCCTCGGGACAGGGGAGCGATACGCAGTATTTT
CDR3 protein: CASGQGSDTQYF

D gene: .
J gene: TRBJ2-1
clone size: .
V gene: TRBV9
CDR3 DNA: TGTGCCAGCAGCGTAGATCCGGGACACCAAAATGAGCAGTTCTTC
CDR3 protein: CASSVDPGHQNEQFF

D gene: .
J gene: TRBJ2-7
clone size: .
V gene: TRBV7-9
CDR3 DNA: TGTGCCAGCAGCAACCGGGACTTACCCTACGAGCAGTACTTC
CDR3 protein: CASSNRDLPYEQYF

D gene: .
J gene: TRBJ2-3
clone size: .
V gene: TRBV28
CDR3 DNA: TGTGCCAGCAGTTTGGGGGGGGCGGGAGATACGCAGTATTTT
CDR3 protein: CASSLGGAGDTQYF

D gene: TRBD2
J gene: TRBJ2-7
clone size: .
V gene: TRBV4-3
CDR3 DNA: TGCGCCAGCAGCCAAGGCGGACTAGCGGGAGGAGACGAGCAGTACTTC
CDR3 protein: CASSQGGLAGGDEQYF

D gene: .
J gene: TRBJ2-1
clone size: .
V gene: TRBV11-2
CDR3 DNA: TGTGCCAGCAGCTTAGATATGGGCCGCGATGAGCAGTTCTTC
CDR3 protein: CASSLDMGRDEQFF

D gene: .
J gene: TRBJ2-7
clone size: .
V gene: TRBV6-6
CDR3 DNA: TGTGCCAGCAGGACTGATGGCTACGAGCAGTACTTC
CDR3 protein: CASRTDGYEQYF

D gene: TRBD1
J gene: TRBJ1-5
clone size: .
V gene: TRBV28
CDR3 DNA: TGTGCCAGCAGTCCAACAGGGGCGAGGAATCAGCCCCAGCATTTT
CDR3 protein: CASSPTGARNQPQHF

D gene: .
J gene: TRBJ1-3
clone size: .
V gene: TRBV28
CDR3 DNA: TGTGCCAGCAGCACAACCTCTTCCGGGACGTGGGGAAACACCATATATTTT
CDR3 protein: CASSTTSSGTWGNTIYF

D gene: TRBD1
J gene: TRBJ1-1
clone size: few
V gene: TRBV29-1
CDR3 DNA: TGCAGCGTTCGACAGGGCGTGAACACTGAAGCTTTCTTT
CDR3 protein: CSVRQGVNTEAFF

D gene: .
J gene: TRBJ2-7
clone size: .
V gene: TRBV27
CDR3 DNA: TGTGCCAGCAGCGACCGGGACACCTACGAGCAGTACTTC
CDR3 protein: CASSDRDTYEQYF

D gene: .
J gene: TRBJ2-2
clone size: .
V gene: TRBV27
CDR3 DNA: TGTGCCAGCACTAATAGCGGAAGATACACCGGGGAGCTGTTTTTT
CDR3 protein: CASTNSGRYTGELFF

D gene: TRBD1
J gene: TRBJ2-2
clone size: .
V gene: TRBV29-1
CDR3 DNA: TGCAGCGGGGGACAGGGCGACGGGGAGCTGTTTTTT
CDR3 protein: CSGGQGDGELFF

D gene: TRBD1
J gene: TRBJ2-7
clone size: .
V gene: TRBV7-8
CDR3 DNA: TGTGCCAGCAGCGACAATCGACCGGGACAGGGGTCCTACGAGCAGTACTTC
CDR3 protein: CASSDNRPGQGSYEQYF

D gene: TRBD1
J gene: TRBJ2-7
clone size: few
V gene: TRBV4-1
CDR3 DNA: TGCGCCAGCAGCCAAGAGGGACAGGAAGCCTACGAGCAGTACTTC
CDR3 protein: CASSQEGQEAYEQYF

D gene: TRBD2
J gene: TRBJ2-2
clone size: .
V gene: TRBV6-4
CDR3 DNA: TGTGCCAGCAGTGTGATGGGAGGGCCATCGACCGGGGAGCTGTTTTTT
CDR3 protein: CASSVMGGPSTGELFF

D gene: TRBD2
J gene: TRBJ2-3
clone size: .
V gene: TRBV9
CDR3 DNA: TGTGCCAGCAGCGTAGAGTGGGAGGGATCTGTCTACACAGATACGCAGTATTTT
CDR3 protein: CASSVEWEGSVYTDTQYF

D gene: TRBD2
J gene: TRBJ2-2
clone size: .
V gene: TRBV27
CDR3 DNA: TGTGCCAGCAAGACGGGAGGGAGGGACACCGGGGAGCTGTTTTTT
CDR3 protein: CASKTGGRDTGELFF

D gene: TRBD1
J gene: TRBJ2-7
clone size: .
V gene: TRBV28
CDR3 DNA: TGTGCCAGCAGTCGGACAGGAGAACTTCCTGGCGAGCAGTACTTC
CDR3 protein: CASSRTGELPGEQYF

D gene: TRBD1
J gene: TRBJ1-5
clone size: .
V gene: TRBV4-2
CDR3 DNA: TGTGCCAGCAGCCAAGTCCTCGACACTACAGGGGATCAGCCCCAGCATTTT
CDR3 protein: CASSQVLDTTGDQPQHF

D gene: TRBD1
J gene: TRBJ2-7
clone size: once
V gene: TRBV19
CDR3 DNA: TGTGCCAGTAGTAGCGGACAGGTATCCTACGAGCAGTACTTC
CDR3 protein: CASSSGQVSYEQYF

D gene: TRBD2
J gene: TRBJ2-7
clone size: once
V gene: TRBV7-9
CDR3 DNA: TGTGCCAGCAGCCCGACTAGCGGGAGGAGCGAGCAGTACTTC
CDR3 protein: CASSPTSGRSEQYF

D gene: .
J gene: TRBJ2-3
clone size: .
V gene: TRBV6-6
CDR3 DNA: TGTGCCAGCAGACGTCAGGGTGTGGGAGATACGCAGTATTTT
CDR3 protein: CASRRQGVGDTQYF

D gene: .
J gene: TRBJ2-1
clone size: .
V gene: TRBV27
CDR3 DNA: TGTGCCAGCGGCGCGGATTCCTACAATGAGCAGTTCTTC
CDR3 protein: CASGADSYNEQFF

D gene: TRBD2
J gene: TRBJ2-7
clone size: once
V gene: TRBV6-5
CDR3 DNA: TGTGCCAGCAGTTACTCGAGGGCGGGAGGAGGGTACGAGCAGTACTTC
CDR3 protein: CASSYSRAGGGYEQYF

D gene: .
J gene: TRBJ2-1
clone size: .
V gene: TRBV6-5
CDR3 DNA: TGTGCCAGCAGTTACCGGGGGCTCTCCTACAATGAGCAGTTCTTC
CDR3 protein: CASSYRGLSYNEQFF